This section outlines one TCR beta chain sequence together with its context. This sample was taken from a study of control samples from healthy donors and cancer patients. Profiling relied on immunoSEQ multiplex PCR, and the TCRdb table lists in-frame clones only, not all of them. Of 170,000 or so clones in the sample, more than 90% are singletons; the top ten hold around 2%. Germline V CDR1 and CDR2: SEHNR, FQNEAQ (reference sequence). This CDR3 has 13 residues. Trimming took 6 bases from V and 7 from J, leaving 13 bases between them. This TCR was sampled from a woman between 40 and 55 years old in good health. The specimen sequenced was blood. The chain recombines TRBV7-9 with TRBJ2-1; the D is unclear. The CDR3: CASRNKAGNEQFF. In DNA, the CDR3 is TGTGCCAGCAGGAACAAAGCCGGGAATGAGCAGTTCTTC.